These 9 T cell receptor beta chains were all obtained from the same sample, sequenced in a study of shared clonotypes between healthy human individuals. Sequencing was performed with immunoSEQ multiplex PCR; in TCRdb, only in-frame clones are kept and a portion is missing. The sample includes 2 million to 2.5 million clones, 80% to 95% of them seen just once. The sample was naive CD4+ T cells from PBMCs. The subset denotes: CD45RA+ positively selected. The origin of the receptors is a man younger than 35 in good health. Some clones in this sample may be carry-over from other donors' samples.

Comment on this clone: The sample has other DNA sequences that encode this CDR3 too. This chain links TRBV6-5 with TRBJ1-4; D possibly corresponds to TRBD1 (6 bases). CDR3 length equals 14 residues. Germline V gene sequence: CDR1 MNHEY, CDR2 SVGAGI. With 0 bases removed from V and 8 bases from J, the gap between germline ends came to 10 bases. CDR3 region: CASSYSGGREKLFF. For the CDR3, the DNA is TGTGCCAGCAGTTACTCCGGGGGCCGAGAAAAACTGTTTTTT.

This clone has just one count. The chain carries TRBV29-1 and TRBJ2-7; D is perhaps TRBD2 (6 bases). This CDR3 is built from 17 residues. V shed 0 bases and J shed 4 bases, with 22 bases lying between them. Germline values: CDR1 SQVTM, CDR2 ANQGSEA. In nucleotides, the CDR3 is TGCAGCGTTGAAGATCCAAATGGAGTAGCGGAGAAGTACGAGCAGTACTTC. Encoded protein: CSVEDPNGVAEKYEQYF.

This clone was detected once. V usage is TRBV5-1 and J usage is TRBJ2-6, with TRBD1 identical over 8 bases. The CDR3 covers 16 residues. V dropped 9 bases and J dropped 3; count of bases not matched to a gene: 11. Germline CDR1 reads SGHRS; CDR2 reads YFSETQ. The CDR3 DNA reads TGCGCCACCCGGGACAGGCCGACTGGTGGGGCCAACGTCCTGACTTTC. Translated, it gives CATRDRPTGGANVLTF.

V and J are TRBV28 and TRBJ1-4, with D perhaps TRBD1 (6 bases). V gave up 7 bases and J gave up 8 bases, with 23 bases separating them. Germline CDR1 MDHEN, CDR2 SYDVKM. The CDR3 covers 16 residues. The CDR3 DNA reads as TGTGCCAGCAACCCGATTGGGGCAGGGGACGAAGAAAAACTGTTTTTT. It encodes CASNPIGAGDEEKLFF.

Of note for this clone: Other DNA sequences in the same sample also yield this CDR3. The chain recombines TRBV5-1 with TRBJ2-1, with TRBD2 matching 9 bases. This CDR3 contains 14 residues. Germline V gene lookup returns CDR1 SGHRS and CDR2 YFSETQ. V lost 0 bases and J lost 8; bases outside the gene matches: 3. Here the CDR3 reads CASSLGTSVDEQFF. The CDR3, as DNA: TGCGCCAGCAGCTTGGGGACTAGCGTAGATGAGCAGTTCTTC.

This clone was observed a single time. Other nucleotide sequences from this sample produce the same CDR3. The chain joins TRBV5-1 to TRBJ2-7; D may be TRBD1 or TRBD2 (5 bases each). Germline CDR1 is SGHRS and CDR2 is YFSETQ. The germline V and J ends were trimmed by 4 bases and 2 bases, with 13 bases remaining between them. CDR3 size: 14 residues. CDR3 region: CASSPPGPTYEQYF. CDR3 nucleotide sequence: TGCGCCAGCAGCCCCCCGGGGCCCACCTACGAGCAGTACTTC. Based on the CDR3 plus reference TRBV5-1 and TRBJ2-7, the full variable domain is KAGVTQTPRYLIKTRGQQVTLSCSPISGHRSVSWYQQTPGQGLQFLFEYFSETQRNKGNFPGRFSGRQFSNSRSEMNVSTLELGDSALYLCASSPPGPTYEQYFGPGTRLTVT.

This chain joins TRBV6-5 and TRBJ2-7; D not resolved. CDR1 MNHEY and CDR2 SVGAGI come from the germline V gene. V lost 2 bases to trimming and J lost 6 bases, with 14 bases between them. The CDR3 is 14 amino acids. Here the CDR3 reads CASSYMAGGGEQYF. The CDR3 nucleotides are TGTGCCAGCAGTTACATGGCTGGTGGCGGCGAGCAGTACTTC.

V is TRBV6-1 and J is TRBJ1-2; tentatively, D is TRBD1 (5 bases). V was cut by 9 bases and J by 6 bases, with 17 bases left in between. The V gene's germline CDR1 is MNHNS and CDR2 SASEGT. The CDR3 loop spans 13 amino acids. DNA for the CDR3: TGTGCCAGTCAGCAGGGATTAAGGGATGGCTACACCTTC. Translation: CASQQGLRDGYTF.

The chain recombines TRBV5-6 with TRBJ2-5, with 7 bases matching TRBD2. The germline V gene encodes CDR1 SGHDT and CDR2 YYEEEE. The CDR3 contains 15 residues. After removal of 1 base from V and 4 bases from J, the junction contained 7 bases not matched to a gene. Here the CDR3 DNA reads TGTGCCAGCAGCTTGTGGCGGGAGAGTTTAGAGACCCAGTACTTC. Protein sequence: CASSLWRESLETQYF. Filled out from reference TRBV5-6 and TRBJ2-5, the complete variable domain reads DAGVTQSPTHLIKTRGQQVTLRCSPKSGHDTVSWYQQALGQGPQFIFQYYEEEERQRGNFPDRFSGHQFPNYSSELNVNALLLGDSALYLCASSLWRESLETQYFGPGTRLLVL.